The T cell receptor beta chain described here comes from a study of blood T cells in healthy people across ages (dated by TCRdb to the mid-2010s). For the wider study: In model experiments, template switching captured roughly one uniquely barcoded TCR beta cDNA molecule for every two T cells. Using deep sequencing normalized with unique cDNA molecular identifiers, the study measured how TCR beta repertoire diversity changes with age. Four age groups were formed from the donors: young (average about 16 years), middle-aged (approximately 39), aged (about 62) and long-lived (less than 85). To avoid experimental bias, donors of different ages were spread randomly across the sequencing lanes. The study analyzed two additional independent replicas of 1 million unique cDNA reads from the same blood draw for two donors, one aged 18 to 30 and one aged 80 or older.

On this clonotype itself: What antigen it recognizes has not been identified. No base quality values were provided; no much bigger clone lies one nucleotide off.

The full study reports these points: Total diversity estimates from one million sequenced T cells were considered lower bounds and underestimates. A strong correlation was found between observed TCR beta diversity and the percentage of naive T cells measured by flow cytometry. Observed TCR beta diversity per million T cells fell roughly linearly with age, and a significant reduction was already apparent by age about 36. Compared with the aged group, the long-lived group had more naive CD4+ T cells, fewer expanded clones and increased TCR diversity, suggesting age selection. Donor CMV infection status was unknown, potentially confounding age-related changes in expanded clonotypes. Bulk unsorted PBMC profiling prevented conclusive comparison of naive and antigen-experienced compartments.

The donors were around 39 Caucasian individuals from Russia, aged roughly 6 to 90 years, who were systemically healthy. Ten milliliters of peripheral blood were drawn from each donor into EDTA-treated Vacutainer tubes. PBMCs were isolated by Ficoll-Paque density-gradient centrifugation, with at least 6 million obtained per sample. Total RNA was extracted from PBMCs with Trizol reagent, with at least 5.5 micrograms obtained per sample. For every donor, flow cytometry on a PBMC aliquot measured the percentage of naive CD45RAhigh/CD27high T cells. Receptor amplification or capture employed 5' RACE. Instrument on record: Illumina HiSeq 2500. The second PCR ran for about 6 to 11 cycles and used a J-beta primer mix along with a sample-barcoded 5' primer. A unique molecular identifier was introduced onto each TCR beta cDNA molecule by a template-switch 5' adaptor carrying 12 random nucleotides. Each sample yielded at least 3 million CDR3-containing paired-end reads. All of the RNA was converted into first-strand cDNA using the Mint cDNA synthesis kit, with a TRBC-specific oligonucleotide serving as the primer. After uracil-DNA glycosylase treatment, a first 18-cycle PCR used universal primers M1SS and BC2_uni_R on all cDNA. The authors processed their data as follows. Each sample was normalized by randomly selecting 1 million high-quality reads, each carrying a distinct molecular identifier. Instead of being binned into consensus sequences, reads that shared molecular identifiers were thrown out. CDR3 identification, clonotype clustering and error correction used MiTCR with a Q25 quality threshold and the strictest error-elimination algorithm. A nonparametric unseen species model using Euler transformation provided a lower-bound estimate of total TCR beta diversity. TCRdb redid the processing of the public reads, applying fastp at Q25 and MiXCR, and retained in-frame beta chains. Every CDR3 protein is listed once, alongside the most common genes and DNA of its rows. What appears here as the V and J calls and clone size reflects TCRdb's work, not the paper's. For this sample the table gives about 1.5 million distinct CDR3 sequences, of which 42% were detected only once. The top ten clonotypes cover 7.9% of the sample.

Looking up the germline V gene yields CDR1 SGHAT and CDR2 FQNNGV. The CDR3 spans 16 residues, from the cysteine through the phenylalanine. Of the read, only the CDR3 DNA is kept; its 48 bases are in frame from base 1. V ends up 5 bases short and J 7 bases short, with an unmatched junction base count of 13. The chain uses TRBV11-2 and TRBJ1-5, and TRBD1 aligns with 8 junction nucleotides. Sequenced material: blood. The origin of this receptor is a young woman in good health. The CDR3 corresponds to CASSPFGQGFGQPQHF. The sequenced DNA: TGTGCCAGCAGCCCCTTCGGACAGGGATTTGGACAGCCCCAGCATTTT.